A selection of T cell receptor beta chains follows, all from one sample in a study of blood T cell repertoires in COVID-19. Data came from immunoSEQ multiplex PCR; TCRdb stores just in-frame clones and leaves some out. Of about 210,000 clones in the sample, 92% are singletons; the top ten hold roughly 1.2%. The material sequenced was peripheral blood. The receptor set was obtained from a man in his thirties or forties with acute or convalescent COVID-19. Both conserved end residues are part of each CDR3. D genes are given only for firm matches.

>TRBD1|TRBJ2-7|TRBV27|13
CASTPGTGREQNF
>.|TRBJ2-7|TRBV9|14
CASSPSVREGEQYF
>TRBD2|TRBJ2-3|TRBV27|15
CASSPYSGGGDTQYF
>.|TRBJ1-6|TRBV11-2|15
CASSLVGAQNSPLHF
>.|TRBJ1-2|TRBV23-1|13
CASSQTRDNGYTF
>.|TRBJ1-5|TRBV27|15
CASSATQGRNQPQHF
>TRBD2|TRBJ2-2|TRBV11-2|16
CASSSIAGGNTGELFF
>TRBD1|TRBJ2-5|TRBV5-4|14
CASSPGQGYETQYF
>TRBD2|TRBJ2-5|TRBV7-2|15
CASSLVAGVVETQYF
>TRBD1|TRBJ1-4|TRBV12-5|16
CASGPLRTGRFEKLFF
>TRBD2|TRBJ2-1|TRBV29-1|12
CSTSSGGNEQFF